This T cell receptor beta chain came from a study of PD-1 blockade in classical Hodgkin lymphoma (dated by TCRdb to about 2020). For context, the study as a whole: Nivolumab dosing was 3 mg/kg intravenously every 2 weeks, continuing until either disease progression or unacceptable toxicity. To define a peripheral blood immune signature of response to PD-1 blockade in classical Hodgkin lymphoma, the study combined TCR beta sequencing with CyTOF. What the study reported, not specific to this receptor: Baseline TCR diversity was reported to be lower in newly diagnosed patients than in healthy donors and to be lower still in relapsed/refractory patients. Only a single clinical trial cohort was studied, and what caused the repertoire differences, possibly disease activity or prior therapy, remained undefined. Lower diversity was observed in patients in whom nivolumab was started less than 1 year after ASCT, and these patients were excluded from later analyses so that confounding by immune reconstitution would be avoided. By C4D1, a significant rise was seen in CD4+ TCR diversity but not in CD8+ TCR diversity (p=0.0027 vs p=0.16), and the rise was most apparent among complete responders (p=0.02). Among trial patients, those achieving complete response had baseline diversity similar to that of newly diagnosed patients, while diversity was significantly lower in partial responders and progressors.

The CDR3 measures 18 amino acids from cysteine to phenylalanine. Just the 54-base CDR3 DNA is kept, in frame starting at base 1. CDR1 and CDR2 were assigned from the germline V gene (reference sequence) as SEHNR and FQNEAQ. The junction shows trimming of 5 bases on V and 2 bases on J, plus 22 bases between the germline ends. The time point label, as the study defines it: cycle 4 day 1 (C4D1), after five to seven weeks of nivolumab. Every trial patient had relapsed after autologous stem cell transplantation, and cohorts A, B and C differed in prior brentuximab vedotin exposure. The trial cohort comprised 60 or so patients with relapsed/refractory classical Hodgkin lymphoma whose best overall responses were complete response, partial response or progressive disease. In the multi-cohort phase II CheckMate 205 trial, trial patients received single-agent nivolumab. An independent review committee assessed best overall response by applying the 2007 International Working Group response criteria. PBMCs from the trial were collected at three points: immediately before nivolumab initiation (C1D1), and during therapy at cycle 2 day 1 and cycle 4 day 1. Peripheral blood was collected in 8 mL Vacutainer Cell Preparation Tubes, from which PBMCs were isolated by centrifugation and then cryopreserved.

The Qiagen DNeasy kit was used to extract genomic DNA both from unsorted PBMCs and from the negatively selected CD4+ and CD8+ fractions. Amplification of TCR beta CDR3 regions was done by immunoSEQ multiplex PCR with primers that anneal to V and J segments. A synthetic immune receptor repertoire was used to minimize amplification bias, and remaining bias was computationally removed after sequencing. From the authors' description of their analysis: Custom Python scripts were used to quantify repertoire diversity as the Shannon entropy index. Unsorted, CD4+ and CD8+ repertoires were analyzed separately, except in combined analyses where CD4+ and CD8+ sequences were merged in silico. A clone counted as expanded when the clone's frequency after treatment rose at least 2-fold relative to C1D1, and clones undetected at baseline were given a pseudocount of 0.5. Clones with 0 or 1 copy at C1D1 were defined as singleton clones, while clones with 2 or more copies were defined as non-singleton clones. Clones expanded in unsorted samples were annotated as CD4+, CD8+ or unknown by matching protein sequences in sorted samples from the same patient. Wilcoxon tests were applied to paired samples to test diversity changes from C1D1 to C4D1. As stored in TCRdb, this immuneACCESS dataset retains in-frame rearrangements with V and J assigned. A fraction of the clones does not appear; measured against another copy, unresolved V genes explain less than half of the discrepancy, and the remainder lacks a known reason. The D gene and trimming were derived from the DNA, and the V and J assignments and clone size from that table. Here the sample has about 21,000 clones; about 68% occur a single time. The ten top clones hold 19% of the sample.

With respect to this clone: What this receptor recognizes is not known. The record has no base qualities; no much larger clone is one base away.

The chain joins TRBV7-9 to TRBJ2-1; a confident D gene designation cannot be given. Sequenced here: peripheral blood mononuclear cells (PBMCs), sampled before the fourth cycle of nivolumab. The clonotype was recovered from a human donor with classical Hodgkin lymphoma. The nucleotides read TGTGCCAGCAGCCAGCCCGGACGTGCGGAGAAGCCCTACAATGAGCAGTTCTTC. It translates as CASSQPGRAEKPYNEQFF.